Many counts were recorded for the clone carrying this T cell receptor (beta chain). What it binds is unknown. This CDR3 has 14 amino acids. V lost 6 bases to trimming and J lost 4 bases; unmatched junction nucleotides: 8. The sample comes from a study of human T cells and chemical hapten exposure. General observations from the study: Healthy individuals' immune responses may differ from those of donors, who had alopecia. Expanded TCR counts at PT1 were positively correlated with the patch test score.

Stated time point: patch test 1, 2 weeks after DPC sensitization. The sample's treatment: therapeutic diphenylcyclopropenone sensitization with weekly scalp DPC. TCRdb itself ran the RACE reads through MiXCR, one entry per CDR3 protein. Of approximately 80,000 distinct CDR3 sequences in the sample, about 10% were seen once. The source was whole blood, collected in connection with sensitization to the hapten diphenylcyclopropenone (DPC). The TCR sequence derives from a woman in her fifties or sixties with alopecia areata. Some clones in this sample may be carry-over from other donors' samples. The V call is TRBV12-3 or TRBV12-4, the J call TRBJ2-5; the match to TRBD1 covers 7 bases. The CDR3 is CASSRRQGRETQYF. In DNA, the CDR3 is TGTGCCAGCAGCCGTAGACAGGGACGAGAGACCCAGTACTTC.